A few counts support the clone carrying this T cell receptor (beta chain). Its specificity is unknown. Separate cDNA molecules received unique molecular identifiers, which the library attached to them. TCRdb analysed the RACE reads with MiXCR anew, one entry per CDR3 protein. The sample consists of 30,000 to 40,000 distinct CDR3 sequences, approximately 5.5% of them appearing once. Trimming pared 2 bases from V and 7 bases from J, leaving 11 bases between. CDR1 and CDR2 from the germline V gene are MNHEY and SMNVEV (reference sequence). The CDR3 sequence is 13 residues long. The sample comes from a study of human T cells and chemical hapten exposure. Findings and caveats of the study: Unchanged with DPC sensitization were TCRs above 1 in 1000 frequency.

Stated time point: healthy volunteer bleed at 6 weeks. The authors' total RNA extraction used unfractionated whole blood. The sequence was obtained from a human donor in good health. Some clones in this sample may be carry-over from other donors' samples. The sample consisted of whole blood. The chain uses TRBV27 and TRBJ1-2; D uncertain. CDR3 DNA sequence: TGTGCCAGCAGTTTAGGTTCGGTCGGTGGCTACACCTTC. Its protein is CASSLGSVGGYTF.